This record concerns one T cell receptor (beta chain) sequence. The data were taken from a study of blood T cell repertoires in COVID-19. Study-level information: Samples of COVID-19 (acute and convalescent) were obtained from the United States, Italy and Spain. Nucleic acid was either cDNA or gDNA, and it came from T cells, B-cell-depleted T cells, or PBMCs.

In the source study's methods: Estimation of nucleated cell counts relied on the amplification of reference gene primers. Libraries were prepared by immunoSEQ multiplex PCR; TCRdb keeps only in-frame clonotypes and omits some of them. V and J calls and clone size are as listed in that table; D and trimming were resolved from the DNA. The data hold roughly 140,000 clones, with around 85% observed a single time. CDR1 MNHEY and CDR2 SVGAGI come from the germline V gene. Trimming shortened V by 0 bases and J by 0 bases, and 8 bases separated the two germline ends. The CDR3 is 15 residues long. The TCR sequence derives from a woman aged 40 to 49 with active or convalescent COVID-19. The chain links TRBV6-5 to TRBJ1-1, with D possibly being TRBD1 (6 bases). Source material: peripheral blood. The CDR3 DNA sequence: TGTGCCAGCAGTTACTCGGGGGGGCTGAACACTGAAGCTTTCTTT. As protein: CASSYSGGLNTEAFF.